This T cell receptor (beta chain) was observed in a study of technical replicates of blood from a handful of donors. The CDR3 loop spans 14 amino acids. Germline-derived CDR1 and CDR2 are LNHDA and SQIVND (reference sequence). The trim removed 3 bases at V and 6 bases at J, leaving 7 bases unmatched. Produced via immunoSEQ multiplex PCR; TCRdb's table is partial and in-frame only. The sample records tens of thousands of clones, roughly 90% being singletons. This chain links TRBV19 with TRBJ1-1; 7 bases are a match to TRBD1. Sequencing was carried out using PBMCs. The source is a human donor in good health. Some clones in this sample may be carry-over from other donors' samples. The CDR3 spells CASSITTGRSEAFF. CDR3 nucleotides: TGTGCCAGTAGTATCACGACAGGGCGATCTGAAGCTTTCTTT.